A selection of T cell receptor beta chains follows, all from one sample in a study of blood T cell repertoires in COVID-19. Clones were sequenced by immunoSEQ multiplex PCR, and TCRdb holds only the in-frame ones, with some missing. The top ten hold roughly 10% of the sample, which has roughly 100,000 clones, about 75% seen once. Source material: peripheral blood. The origin of the receptors is a woman over 75 with acute or convalescent COVID-19. Each CDR3 is given with its conserved first and last residue. A D gene is named only where the DNA matches it firmly. Not all rows give a size; the values are once, few, many and, for expanded clones, a class.

TRBD1	.	TRBV7-9	TRBJ1-2	TGTGCCAGCAGCCCCTCACCGACCGGGACAGGGGGCCGCTACACCTTC	CASSPSPTGTGGRYTF
.	.	TRBV12-3/TRBV12-4	TRBJ1-2	TGTGCCAGCAGTAGCTGGGCCGGCTACACCTTC	CASSSWAGYTF
.	.	TRBV29-1	TRBJ1-4	TGCAGCGTTCAGTCCCAGGGTAATGAAAAACTGTTTTTT	CSVQSQGNEKLFF
.	.	TRBV30	TRBJ1-5	TGTGCCTGGAGTTCCCCCCCGGGCAATCAGCCCCAGCATTTT	CAWSSPPGNQPQHF
.	.	TRBV15	TRBJ2-7	TGTGCCACCAGCAGAGATCGGGTCAGGGGTCGCGAGCAGTACTTC	CATSRDRVRGREQYF
.	.	TRBV9	TRBJ1-2	TGTGCCAGCAGCCCACCGGCAGCGAATATCTATGGCTACACCTTC	CASSPPAANIYGYTF
.	.	TRBV7-7	TRBJ2-1	TGTGCTAGCAGCTTAGGCGGGGACCCCTACAATGAGCAGTTCTTC	CASSLGGDPYNEQFF
.	.	TRBV11-2	TRBJ2-2	TGTGCCAGCAGCCCGCGACTAGGGGGCTATCGTGGCACCGGGGAGCTGTTTTTT	CASSPRLGGYRGTGELFF
TRBD2	.	TRBV7-6	TRBJ2-5	TGTGCCAGCAGCAGAAAAGCGGGGTACCAAGAGACCCAGTACTTC	CASSRKAGYQETQYF
.	once	TRBV11-2	TRBJ2-5	TGTGCCAGCAGCTTAGGGGTCGTCGGGGAGACCCAGTACTTC	CASSLGVVGETQYF
TRBD2	.	TRBV4-3	TRBJ2-3	TGCGCCAGCAGCGGGGGACTAGCGGGAGTGAATACGCAGTATTTT	CASSGGLAGVNTQYF
.	.	TRBV18	TRBJ1-1	TGTGCCAGCTCACCAACGACAGGTGGGGCCACTGAAGCTTTCTTT	CASSPTTGGATEAFF
.	.	TRBV4-2	TRBJ2-3	TGTGCCAGCAGCCAAGGGTACTATTCCACGAGGGACTCAGATACGCAGTATTTT	CASSQGYYSTRDSDTQYF
.	.	TRBV4-3	TRBJ1-5	TGCGCCAGCAGCCAAGGTTACGGAGATAGCAATCAGCCCCAGCATTTT	CASSQGYGDSNQPQHF
TRBD1	.	TRBV2	TRBJ1-1	TGTGCCAGCAGCCCGGGACAGCATAACACTGAAGCTTTCTTT	CASSPGQHNTEAFF
.	.	TRBV6-5	TRBJ2-7	TGTGCCAGCAATTTTGGGAGGAGTTCCTACGAGCAGTACTTC	CASNFGRSSYEQYF
TRBD1	few	TRBV6-2/TRBV6-3	TRBJ1-2	TGTGCCAGCAGTTACGCACAGGGGTCTAACTATGGCTACACCTTC	CASSYAQGSNYGYTF
.	.	TRBV21-1	TRBJ2-5	TGTGCCAGCAAATTTACAGGGTTCCAAGAGACCCAGTACTTC	CASKFTGFQETQYF
TRBD1	.	TRBV19	TRBJ2-3	TGTGCCACCACTTCCGGGACAGGGTTCGGTCGGACAGATACGCAGTATTTT	CATTSGTGFGRTDTQYF
TRBD1	.	TRBV2	TRBJ2-7	TGTGCCAGCAGGTACAGGGGGATAGCGTCCTACGAGCAGTACTTC	CASRYRGIASYEQYF
TRBD1	.	TRBV6-2/TRBV6-3	TRBJ1-1	TGTGCCAGCAGTGAGACAGGGATGGGGAACACTGAAGCTTTCTTT	CASSETGMGNTEAFF
TRBD1	.	TRBV30	TRBJ1-2	TGTGCCTGGAGGGGCCAGGGGGCATTTGCCGGCTACACCTTC	CAWRGQGAFAGYTF
TRBD1	.	TRBV7-9	TRBJ1-2	TGTGCCAGCAGCTTATTTGGACAGGGGGCGGACGGCTACACCTTC	CASSLFGQGADGYTF
.	.	TRBV10-3	TRBJ1-5	TGTGCCATCAGTGAGTCAAGCCTCAGCAATCAGCCCCAGCATTTT	CAISESSLSNQPQHF
TRBD1	.	TRBV7-2	TRBJ2-7	TGTGCCAGCAGCTTAGCGGGGGGGACAGGGCTCTACGAGCAGTACTTC	CASSLAGGTGLYEQYF
.	few	TRBV11-3	TRBJ2-2	TGTGCCAGCGGATGGGGCGCCGGGGAGCTGTTTTTT	CASGWGAGELFF
.	.	TRBV7-9	TRBJ2-1	TGTGCCAGCAGCTTAGGTATCCAAGCGGTGAGCTCCTACAATGAGCAGTTCTTC	CASSLGIQAVSSYNEQFF
TRBD1	.	TRBV5-1	TRBJ2-2	TGCGCCAGCAGTAATACAGGGGCCCGGGCCGGGGAGCTGTTTTTT	CASSNTGARAGELFF
TRBD2	few	TRBV6-2/TRBV6-3	TRBJ2-1	TGTGCCAGCAGTTACAATTTGGGACTAGCGGAGGCGAGCTCCTACAATGAGCAGTTCTTC	CASSYNLGLAEASSYNEQFF
TRBD1	.	TRBV29-1	TRBJ2-7	TGCAGCGTTGGGAGGGGACAGGGAGCCTACGAGCAGTACTTC	CSVGRGQGAYEQYF
TRBD1	.	TRBV18	TRBJ2-5	TGTGCCAGCTCACCTCGGACAGGGAATCAAGAGACCCAGTACTTC	CASSPRTGNQETQYF
.	.	TRBV9	TRBJ1-2	TGTGCCAGCAGAGGGGGATCGGGTGGCTACACCTTC	CASRGGSGGYTF
TRBD2	.	TRBV18	TRBJ2-3	TGTGCCAGCTCGCCTCCAGGGACTAGCGGGGGAAGAAAGACAGATACGCAGTATTTT	CASSPPGTSGGRKTDTQYF
TRBD1	.	TRBV6-6	TRBJ1-5	TGTGCCAGCAAAGACAGGGCTACTAGCAATCAGCCCCAGCATTTT	CASKDRATSNQPQHF
TRBD1	once	TRBV19	TRBJ1-6	TGTGCCAGTAGTATCGGGGGACAGGGGGCTAATTCACCCCTCCACTTT	CASSIGGQGANSPLHF
.	.	TRBV3-1/TRBV3-2	TRBJ2-2	TGTGCCAGCAGCCGCCGACAGGTCGGGGAGCTGTTTTTT	CASSRRQVGELFF
.	.	TRBV28	TRBJ2-7	TGTGCCAGCAGTCGTATCTACGAGCAGTACTTC	CASSRIYEQYF
TRBD1	.	TRBV2	TRBJ2-5	TGTGCCAGCAGGAGACAAACGGGGACAGCCCAAGAGACCCAGTACTTC	CASRRQTGTAQETQYF
TRBD1	.	TRBV28	TRBJ1-1	TGTGCCAGCAGTTATATGGACAGGGCAGCTTTCTTT	CASSYMDRAAFF
.	.	TRBV27	TRBJ1-1	TGTGCCAGCAGTTTACTTGGCGACATAGGGAACACTGAAGCTTTCTTT	CASSLLGDIGNTEAFF
.	.	TRBV5-1	TRBJ1-5	TGCGCCAGCAGCTTGCAAGGCGGGGACAATCAGCCCCAGCATTTT	CASSLQGGDNQPQHF
.	.	TRBV5-1	TRBJ2-7	TGCGCCAGCAGTGGTAGTTACGAGCAGTACTTC	CASSGSYEQYF
.	few	TRBV19	TRBJ1-4	TGTGCCAGTAGTGCACAGGGCGCGGGTGAAAAACTGTTTTTT	CASSAQGAGEKLFF
.	.	TRBV9	TRBJ2-7	TGTGCCAGCAGCGTAGGGGCCCAATCCGGGACTTGGAGCTACGAGCAGTACTTC	CASSVGAQSGTWSYEQYF